This T cell receptor beta chain was sequenced in a study of shared clonotypes between healthy human individuals. General study results and limits: The study drew on few donors, limiting represented genetic and exposure-history diversity.

Only in-frame clones appear in the TCRdb table, and some are missing; sequencing was by immunoSEQ multiplex PCR. The sample comprises 800,000 to 1,200,000 clones, more than 75% of which are singletons, and approximately 0.56% rests with the top ten. A word on this clone: Antigen specificity is unknown.

CDR3 length: 17 amino acids. V gave up 0 bases and J gave up 7 bases; unmatched junction bases: 12. The germline CDR1 and CDR2 sequences are MGHRA and YSYEKL. The sequence was obtained from a man aged 18 to 30 in good health. Some clones in this sample may be carry-over from other donors' samples. The sequenced sample was memory CD4+ T cells from PBMCs. The subset here: CD45RA-negative fraction. The chain recombines TRBV4-1 with TRBJ1-2; 9 nucleotides align to TRBD1. DNA for the CDR3: TGCGCCAGCAGCCAAGATGGGGGGACAGGGCGCTGGGGTGGCTACACCTTC. This gives the protein CASSQDGGTGRWGGYTF.